This TCR beta chain originates from a study of blood T cells in healthy people across ages. CDR1 and CDR2 from the germline V gene are DFQATT and SNEGSKA (reference sequence). This CDR3 has 14 amino acids. V lost 6 bases and J lost 0, with 11 bases in between. Overall study results and limits: A greater number of naive CD4+ cells and higher diversity distinguished long-lived donors from aged donors.

Comments on this clonotype: The antigen is unknown.

The use of a sample-barcoded 5' primer and a J-beta primer mix characterized a second PCR of roughly 7 to 12 cycles. With 12 random nucleotides, a template-switch adaptor tagged each individual cDNA molecule. Every individual sample yielded 2.5 million or more paired-end reads (each containing CDR3). One entry per CDR3 protein results from TCRdb running MiXCR on the 5' RACE reads. The sample holds about 620,000 distinct CDR3 sequences, approximately 21% seen once. The clonotype originates from a man between 65 and 79 years old in good health. Sequencing input: blood. The gene calls are TRBV20-1 and TRBJ2-2, with a possible D match to TRBD2 (5 bases). The CDR3 protein is CSAARTANTGELFF. CDR3 coding DNA: TGCAGTGCCGCAAGGACTGCGAACACCGGGGAGCTGTTTTTT.